This T cell receptor (beta chain) is from a study of T-cell reconstitution after alpha-beta-depleted transplantation in children (dated by TCRdb to 2016 to 2018). As for the study more broadly: The study quantitatively tracked T-cell immune reconstitution after TCRalphabeta/CD19-depleted allogeneic hematopoietic cell transplantation in children using TCR repertoire profiling.

Inclusive of the bounding cysteine and phenylalanine, the CDR3 is 15 residues long. The read is trimmed to its CDR3 DNA, 45 bases read in frame from base 1. CDR1 and CDR2 are read off the germline V gene as SGHRS and YFSETQ. V and J are trimmed by 3 bases and 2 bases, and the gene matches miss 8 bases of the junction. Library generation was performed with PCR. Sequenced on an Illumina HiSeq 2500. Molecular barcoding was employed in the preparation of TCR libraries, with unique molecular identifiers being used to normalize TCRbeta repertoire quantification. Using fastp at Q25 and MiXCR, TCRdb reprocessed the public reads and kept productive beta chains. CDR3 protein duplicates are merged, each entry listing the most common genes and DNA. In all, the sample holds more than 120,000 distinct CDR3 sequences, and more than 8% of those were seen once. The biggest ten clones account for around a sixth of the sample.

The treatment or condition label for this specimen denotes: allogeneic hematopoietic cell transplantation with graft depleted of TCRalphabeta T cells and CD19 B cells. The children who served as transplant recipients had been given grafts of TCRalphabeta/CD19-depleted allogeneic hematopoietic cells. General study outcomes and caveats: The apparently early alphabetaT-cell count recovery about two months after transplant was reportedly dependent on only several hundred rapidly expanded clones derived from non-depleted graft cells. The high TCRbeta diversity at day 60 in some patients was ascribed to recipient T cells and intrathymic progenitors that had survived conditioning. Over the following months the frequencies of hyperexpanded clones went down, and after one year T-cell counts and TCRbeta diversity were mostly credited to newly produced T cells.

Turning to this clonotype: The specificity of this receptor is unknown. This may arise from a read error, as a much more abundant clone is one base away.

The sequence was collected from a female patient aged 2 to 10 who had a stem cell transplant for congenital amegakaryocytic thrombocytopenia, so the T cells may come from the graft donor. The V and J genes are TRBV5-1 and TRBJ2-7; TRBD1 fits 7 bases in the junction. The sample in question was PBMCs, mostly from graft donor cells, obtained 180 days after TCRalphabeta/CD19-depleted stem cell transplant. CDR3 protein: CASSSGQVKTYEQYF. The DNA sequence follows: TGCGCCAGCAGCTCCGGACAGGTCAAGACCTACGAGCAGTACTTC.